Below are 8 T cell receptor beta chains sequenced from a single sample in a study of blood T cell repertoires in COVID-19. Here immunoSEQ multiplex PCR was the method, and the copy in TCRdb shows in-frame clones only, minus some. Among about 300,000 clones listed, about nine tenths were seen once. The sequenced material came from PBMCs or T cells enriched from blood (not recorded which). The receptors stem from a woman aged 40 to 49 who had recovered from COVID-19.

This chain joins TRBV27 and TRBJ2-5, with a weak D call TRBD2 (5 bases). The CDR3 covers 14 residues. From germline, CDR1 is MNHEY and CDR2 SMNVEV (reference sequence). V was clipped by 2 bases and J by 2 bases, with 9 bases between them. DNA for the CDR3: TGTGCCAGCAGTTTAAAGTCGGGGCAAGAGACCCAGTACTTC. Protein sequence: CASSLKSGQETQYF.

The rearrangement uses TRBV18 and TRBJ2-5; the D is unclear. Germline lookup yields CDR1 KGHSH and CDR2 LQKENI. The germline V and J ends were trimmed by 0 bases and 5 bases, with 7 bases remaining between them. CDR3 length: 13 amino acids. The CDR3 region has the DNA TGTGCCAGCTCACCACCGGGCCGGGAGACCCAGTACTTC. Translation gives CASSPPGRETQYF.

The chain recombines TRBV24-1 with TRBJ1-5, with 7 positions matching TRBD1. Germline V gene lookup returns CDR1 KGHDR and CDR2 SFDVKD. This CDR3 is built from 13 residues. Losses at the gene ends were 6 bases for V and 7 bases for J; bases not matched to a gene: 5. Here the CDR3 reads CATSTGVGQPQHF. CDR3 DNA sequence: TGTGCCACCAGTACAGGGGTAGGGCAGCCCCAGCATTTT.

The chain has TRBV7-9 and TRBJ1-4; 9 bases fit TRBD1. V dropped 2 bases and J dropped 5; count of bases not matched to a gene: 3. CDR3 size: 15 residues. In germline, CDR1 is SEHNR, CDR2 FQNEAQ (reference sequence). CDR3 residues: CASSLYRGRNEKLFF. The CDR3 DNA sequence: TGTGCCAGCAGCTTATACAGGGGGCGGAATGAAAAACTGTTTTTT.

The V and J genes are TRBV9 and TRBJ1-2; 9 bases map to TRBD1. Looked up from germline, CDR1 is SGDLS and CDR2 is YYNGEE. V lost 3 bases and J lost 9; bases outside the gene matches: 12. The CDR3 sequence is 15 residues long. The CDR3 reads CASSGGDRALMSYTF. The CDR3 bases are TGTGCCAGCAGCGGGGGGGACAGGGCATTAATGAGCTACACCTTC.

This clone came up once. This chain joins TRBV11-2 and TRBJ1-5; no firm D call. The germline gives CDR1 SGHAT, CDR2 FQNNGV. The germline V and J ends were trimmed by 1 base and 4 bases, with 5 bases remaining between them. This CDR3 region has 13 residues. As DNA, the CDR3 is TGTGCCAGCAGCTTAGGTCGGAATCAGCCCCAGCATTTT. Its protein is CASSLGRNQPQHF.

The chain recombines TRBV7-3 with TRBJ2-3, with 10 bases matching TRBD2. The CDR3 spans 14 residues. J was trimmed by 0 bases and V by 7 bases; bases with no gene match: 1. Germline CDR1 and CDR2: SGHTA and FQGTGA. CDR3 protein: CASKLAGSTDTQYF. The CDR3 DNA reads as TGTGCCAGCAAACTAGCGGGGAGCACAGATACGCAGTATTTT. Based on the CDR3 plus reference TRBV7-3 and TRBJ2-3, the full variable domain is GAGVSQTPSNKVTEKGKYVELRCDPISGHTALYWYRQSLGQGPEFLIYFQGTGAADDSGLPNDRFFAVRPEGSVSTLKIQRTERGDSAVYLCASKLAGSTDTQYFGPGTRLTVL.

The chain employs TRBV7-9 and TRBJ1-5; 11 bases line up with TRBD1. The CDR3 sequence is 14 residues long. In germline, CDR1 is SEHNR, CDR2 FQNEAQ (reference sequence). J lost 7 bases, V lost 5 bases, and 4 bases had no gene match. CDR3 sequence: CASSDGTGGQPQHF. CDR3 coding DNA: TGTGCCAGCAGCGATGGGACAGGGGGGCAGCCCCAGCATTTT.